Many counts were recorded for the clone carrying this TCR beta chain. The antigen remains undetermined. Unique molecular identifiers were attached to individual cDNA molecules. Each CDR3 protein gets one entry after TCRdb re-called the 5' RACE reads with MiXCR. The sample carries some 25,000 distinct CDR3 sequences, 4.3% recorded once. This entry is derived from a study of early T cells in non-severe SARS-CoV-2 infection. Study-wide background: Sequenced bulk RNA came from whole blood that was unsorted, and chains were unpaired. General observations from the study: Matching results from VDJdb favored anti-spike CD8 responses, leaving private and CD4 specificities undetected.

V lost 2 bases to trimming and J lost 3 bases, with 11 bases between them. Per the germline V gene, CDR1 is MDHEN and CDR2 is SYDVKM. This CDR3 has 15 residues. This receptor was taken from an adult who was a healthcare worker with PCR-confirmed SARS-CoV-2 infection or an uninfected control (not recorded which). This chain joins TRBV28 and TRBJ2-4; D gene uncertain. Input material: whole blood. The CDR3 DNA reads as TGTGCCAGCAGTTTAGTGAGCAGCCACAAAAACATTCAGTACTTC. Protein product: CASSLVSSHKNIQYF.